This T cell receptor beta chain was sequenced during a study of spatial heterogeneity in lung cancer. Study-wide context: The count of detected beta-chain sequences consistently exceeded that of alpha-chain sequences. Study observations and caveats: Tumor TCRs that were ubiquitous and expanded showed up in blood more at resection than follow-up.

Every TCR cDNA molecule bore a unique molecular identifier. MiXCR was run by TCRdb on the 5' RACE reads, yielding one entry per CDR3 protein. The sample shows 9,500 to 12,000 distinct CDR3 sequences, approximately 6.8% of them seen only once. The sample holds many counts of this clonotype. Its specificity is unknown. This beta chain turned up in a library designed for alpha chains; as an off-target read, its abundance says little. CDR1 and CDR2 (germline): MNHEY, SMNVEV (reference sequence). CDR3 length: 17 residues. V was pared by 6 bases and J by 2 bases, with 19 bases between. Time point specified: sample taken at primary tumor resection. From tumor, nontumor lung or frozen PBMC, whole RNA was taken unsorted for sequencing. Untreated early-stage non-small cell lung cancer patients, approximately 79 in total, were the donors.

The chain employs TRBV27 and TRBJ2-2, with D maybe TRBD1 (5 bases). The TCR sequence derives from a male donor with early-stage non-small cell lung cancer. Specimen: PBMCs, collected at surgery. The CDR3 sequence is CASSYRQGWLNTGELFF. As DNA, the CDR3 is TGTGCCAGCAGCTACCGGCAGGGATGGTTAAACACCGGGGAGCTGTTTTTT.